The 2 T cell receptor beta chains given below trace back to one sample, sequenced in a study of spatial heterogeneity in lung cancer. The time point is: sample taken at primary tumor resection. Unsorted whole RNA samples from tumor, nontumor lung or frozen PBMC were sequenced. TCRdb independently ran MiXCR on the 5' RACE reads; one entry per CDR3 protein. In the table there are roughly 9,800 distinct CDR3 sequences, 5% to 6.5% of which are singletons. The sequencing here drew on PBMCs, taken at surgery. Source of these receptors: a male donor with early-stage non-small cell lung cancer.

This clonotype was counted once. The rearrangement joins TRBV7-2 to TRBJ2-3; D may be TRBD1 (5 bases). CDR3 length: 15 amino acids. V was pared by 5 bases and J by 5 bases, with 17 bases between. CDR1 SGHTA and CDR2 FQGNSA come from the germline V gene. The CDR3 nucleotides are TGTGCCAGCAGCCGACGGCAGGGAATAGAAGATACGCAGTATTTT. The encoded protein is CASSRRQGIEDTQYF.

This clonotype showed up many times. The gene calls are TRBV20-1 and TRBJ1-1; 10 bases agree with TRBD1. Per the germline V gene, CDR1 is DFQATT and CDR2 is SNEGSKA (reference sequence). V was clipped by 4 bases and J by 4 bases; unmatched bases: 3. The length of the CDR3 is 13 residues. CDR3 sequence: CSATRTGGTEAFF. CDR3 sequence (DNA): TGCAGTGCTACAAGGACAGGGGGCACTGAAGCTTTCTTT.